This T cell receptor beta chain was sequenced for a study of preoperative IRX-2 immunotherapy in early breast cancer. Here immunoSEQ multiplex PCR was the method, and the copy in TCRdb shows in-frame clones only, minus some. This table holds about 89,000 clones, around 86% found once. Treatment given: preoperative locoregional IRX-2 cytokine immunotherapy. Samples came from a phase Ib trial of preoperative locoregional IRX-2 cytokine immunotherapy. This CDR3 contains 15 residues. The germline V and J ends were trimmed by 4 bases and 2 bases, with 14 bases remaining between them. Germline CDR1 and CDR2: MNHGY and SAAAGT.

V and J are TRBV6-8 and TRBJ2-5; D is perhaps TRBD2 (5 bases). This sequence originates from a human donor with breast cancer. This sample comprised tumor tissue, obtained after IRX-2 immunotherapy. CDR3 bases: TGTGCCAGCAGTTCGGGAACAGCGAGACAAGAGACCCAGTACTTC. Translation: CASSSGTARQETQYF.